One sample yielded the 26 T cell receptor beta chains listed below, sequenced in a study of preoperative IRX-2 immunotherapy in early breast cancer. The repertoire was sequenced with immunoSEQ multiplex PCR; TCRdb's copy has only in-frame clones and lacks some. The table includes under 45,000 clones, less than 95% detected once. This sample's treatment: preoperative locoregional IRX-2 cytokine immunotherapy. Here the sequenced sample was tumor tissue, taken after IRX-2 immunotherapy. These receptors were obtained from a human donor with breast cancer.

This chain links TRBV2 with TRBJ2-5, with D possibly being TRBD1 (5 bases). CDR1 is SNHLY, CDR2 FYNNEI, per germline. Trimming removed 6 bases from V and 3 bases from J, with 14 bases in between. CDR3 length equals 14 residues. This chain's CDR3 is CASRADTNEETQYF. CDR3 DNA: TGTGCCAGCAGGGCGGACACAAACGAAGAGACCCAGTACTTC.

The chain joins TRBV27 to TRBJ1-2, with D possibly being TRBD1 (6 bases). V gave up 0 bases and J gave up 5 bases, with 13 bases separating them. The CDR3 is made up of 15 amino acids. Germline V gene lookup returns CDR1 MNHEY and CDR2 SMNVEV (reference sequence). This CDR3 is CASSLSRSGAYGYTF. CDR3 DNA sequence: TGTGCCAGCAGTTTATCTAGGTCAGGGGCGTATGGCTACACCTTC.

This clone was found once. The V gene is TRBV5-4, the J gene TRBJ2-2; TRBD2 matches at 8 bases. Trimming at V came to 4 bases and at J to 3 bases, leaving 2 bases not matched to a gene. The germline V gene has CDR1 SGHNT and CDR2 YYREEE (reference sequence). This CDR3 comprises 14 residues. The CDR3, as DNA: TGTGCCAGCAGCCTAGCGGGCTACACCGGGGAGCTGTTTTTT. This gives the protein CASSLAGYTGELFF.

The J gene is TRBJ2-7, the V gene TRBV30; possibly TRBD1 for D (6 bases). CDR3 size: 15 residues. The germline CDR1 and CDR2 sequences are GTSNPN and SVGIG (reference sequence). V lost 3 bases and J 3 bases, leaving 18 bases between the germline ends. DNA for the CDR3: TGTGCCTGGAGAGACCGCCGGACAGTGAACTACGAGCAGTACTTC. Protein product: CAWRDRRTVNYEQYF.

The chain couples TRBV9 to TRBJ2-7; 7 nucleotides agree with TRBD1. V shed 4 bases, J shed 3 bases, and the junction held 10 bases outside the gene matches. The CDR3 extends over 15 amino acids. Germline CDR1 is SGDLS and CDR2 is YYNGEE. In DNA form, the CDR3 reads TGTGCCAGCAGCCCCCGACAGGGATCTCGCTACGAGCAGTACTTC. It specifies CASSPRQGSRYEQYF.

The chain employs TRBV5-1 and TRBJ1-1, with no clear D. V shed 2 bases and J shed 1 base, with 9 bases lying between them. From germline, CDR1 is SGHRS and CDR2 YFSETQ. This CDR3 contains 14 residues. The CDR3 DNA reads TGCGCCAGCAGCTTCTCCGGGAAGAACACTGAAGCTTTCTTT. Translated, it gives CASSFSGKNTEAFF.

The chain recombines TRBV28 with TRBJ2-3; D is possibly TRBD1 (6 bases). Germline CDR1 MDHEN, CDR2 SYDVKM. The V gene lost 9 bases and the J gene lost 2 bases, with 24 bases spanning the gap. The CDR3 covers 17 residues. The CDR3: CASPPTTGGRLTDTQYF. CDR3 DNA: TGTGCCAGTCCACCTACGACAGGAGGACGACTCACAGATACGCAGTATTTT.

V and J are TRBV5-4 and TRBJ1-3, with 7 bases fitting TRBD1. The CDR3 is 14 residues long. The germline V gene has CDR1 SGHNT and CDR2 YYREEE (reference sequence). J was trimmed by 4 bases and V by 3 bases; bases with no gene match: 4. The CDR3 DNA is TGTGCCAGCAGCTCCTCGGACAGGGGAAACACCATATATTTT. Translation gives CASSSSDRGNTIYF. Full variable domain (rest looked up from reference TRBV5-4 and TRBJ1-3): ETGVTQSPTHLIKTRGQQVTLRCSSQSGHNTVSWYQQALGQGPQFIFQYYREEENGRGNFPPRFSGLQFPNYSSELNVNALELDDSALYLCASSSSDRGNTIYFGEGSWLTVV.

This chain uses TRBV9 with TRBJ2-3, with D unresolved. The V gene lost 0 bases and the J gene lost 2 bases, with 7 bases spanning the gap. CDR1 is SGDLS and CDR2 is YYNGEE in the germline V gene. This CDR3 is built from 14 residues. The CDR3 spells CASSVVASTDTQYF. CDR3 in DNA: TGTGCCAGCAGCGTAGTGGCCTCCACAGATACGCAGTATTTT.

This chain links TRBV28 with TRBJ2-5, with TRBD1 matching over 9 bases. Near its end, the DNA agrees better with TRBJ2-7, so the J call may be wrong. The germline V gene encodes CDR1 MDHEN and CDR2 SYDVKM. CDR3 length equals 16 residues. The CDR3 spells CASSLEGQGGSYEQYF. The CDR3 bases are TGTGCCAGCAGTTTAGAGGGACAGGGAGGCTCCTACGAGCAGTACTTC.

J is TRBJ1-2 and V is TRBV4-1; tentative D call: TRBD1 (6 bases). This CDR3 region has 14 residues. Germline V gene data show CDR1 as MGHRA and CDR2 as YSYEKL. The V end was cut by 5 bases, the J end by 6 bases, with 16 bases between. The CDR3 here is CASSSRGHQDGYTF. Here the CDR3 DNA reads TGCGCCAGCAGCAGCCGGGGACATCAGGATGGCTACACCTTC.

This clone was detected once. The genes are TRBV29-1 and TRBJ2-6; no clear D gene. The CDR3 runs to 13 residues. V shed 6 bases and J shed 2 bases, with 8 bases lying between them. Germline V gene sequence: CDR1 SQVTM, CDR2 ANQGSEA. Here the CDR3 DNA reads TGCAGCGTGAACATGGCTGGGGCCAACGTCCTGACTTTC. This codes for CSVNMAGANVLTF.

CDR3 loop: CASREGQIPTTGYTF. The CDR3 DNA sequence: TGTGCCAGCAGGGAGGGACAGATCCCTACTACTGGCTACACCTTC. The genes are TRBV2 and TRBJ1-2; 7 nucleotides match TRBD1. V was pared by 6 bases and J by 7 bases, with 14 bases of the junction left unmatched. CDR1 and CDR2 (germline): SNHLY, FYNNEI. CDR3 size: 15 residues.

The chain carries TRBV29-1 and TRBJ2-1; the match to TRBD2 covers 7 bases. The germline V gene has CDR1 SQVTM and CDR2 ANQGSEA. Trimming at V came to 1 base and at J to 7 bases, leaving 7 bases not matched to a gene. CDR3 length equals 14 residues. CDR3 DNA sequence: TGCAGCGTTGAAGCCCCGACTAGCACGAATGAGCAGTTCTTC. Its translation is CSVEAPTSTNEQFF.

On this clone: The sample holds other DNA sequences that translate to the same CDR3. The genes are TRBV7-8 and TRBJ2-2; 11 bases agree with TRBD2. Germline V gene sequence: CDR1 SGHVS, CDR2 FQNEAQ. This CDR3 contains 16 residues. The V and J ends lost 8 bases and 3 bases, in that order; junction bases with no gene match: 8. The CDR3 region is CASGYSGGADTGELFF. As DNA, the CDR3 is TGTGCCAGCGGATATAGCGGGGGGGCCGACACCGGGGAGCTGTTTTTT.

This clone has just one count. Other DNA sequences within the sample encode an identical CDR3. This chain joins TRBV5-1 and TRBJ1-5; possibly TRBD1 for D (5 bases). Trimming left V 0 bases short and J 7 bases short, with 11 bases between. The CDR3 runs to 14 residues. Looked up from germline, CDR1 is SGHRS and CDR2 is YFSETQ. The CDR3 bases are TGCGCCAGCAGCTTGGCCGGGGGGAACCAGCCCCAGCATTTT. It encodes CASSLAGGNQPQHF.

The gene calls are TRBV7-3 and TRBJ2-3; a weak D match, TRBD2 (5 bases). The CDR3 contains 16 residues. Germline values: CDR1 SGHTA, CDR2 FQGTGA. Deletions cut 2 bases from V and 6 bases from J, with 18 bases between. For the CDR3, the DNA is TGTGCCAGCAGCTTACGTACGTTGACGTCGGGGGATACGCAGTATTTT. Translated: CASSLRTLTSGDTQYF.

This rearrangement joins TRBV19 to TRBJ1-1, with D perhaps TRBD1 (5 bases). Trimming removed 8 bases from V and 5 bases from J, with 18 bases in between. CDR1 and CDR2 (germline): LNHDA, SQIVND (reference sequence). The CDR3 covers 14 residues. CDR3 bases: TGTGCCAGTGCTCCCCAGGGCAGGTTTACTGAAGCTTTCTTT. Encoded protein: CASAPQGRFTEAFF.

This rearrangement joins TRBV15 to TRBJ1-4, with 7 bases matching TRBD1. J lost 2 bases, V lost 2 bases, and 5 bases had no gene match. The germline V gene encodes CDR1 LNHNV and CDR2 YYDKDF (reference sequence). This CDR3 spans 16 amino acids. CDR3 DNA sequence: TGTGCCACCAGCAGATCACAGGGGAGGACTAATGAAAAACTGTTTTTT. It specifies CATSRSQGRTNEKLFF. The full variable domain, its missing parts supplied by reference TRBV15 and TRBJ1-4, is DAMVIQNPRYQVTQFGKPVTLSCSQTLNHNVMYWYQQKSSQAPKLLFHYYDKDFNNEADTPDNFQSRRPNTSFCFLDIRSPGLGDTAMYLCATSRSQGRTNEKLFFGSGTQLSVL.

The chain is built from TRBV9 and TRBJ2-7; 10 positions match TRBD1. V lost 3 bases to trimming and J lost 7 bases; unmatched junction nucleotides: 10. CDR3 size: 15 residues. CDR1 is SGDLS and CDR2 is YYNGEE in the germline V gene. The CDR3 DNA reads as TGTGCCAGCAGCGCGTCCGGGACAGGGGTATGGGAGCAGTACTTC. This encodes CASSASGTGVWEQYF.

J is TRBJ2-7 and V is TRBV28; 7 nucleotides match TRBD1. The CDR3 totals 15 residues. Unmatched junction bases numbered 11, after V lost 5 bases and J lost 4 bases. Germline V gene data show CDR1 as MDHEN and CDR2 as SYDVKM. CDR3 DNA sequence: TGTGCCAGCAGTCGGGCACCCCACAGGGGTTACGAGCAGTACTTC. This translates into CASSRAPHRGYEQYF.

The chain employs TRBV5-4 and TRBJ1-6, with D unclear. CDR3 length: 17 residues. Per the germline V gene, CDR1 is SGHNT and CDR2 is YYREEE (reference sequence). With 2 bases removed from V and 0 bases from J, the gap between germline ends came to 12 bases. The CDR3 DNA reads TGTGCCAGCAGCTTCCGTCGGGGAGGCTCCTATAATTCACCCCTCCACTTT. Its translation: CASSFRRGGSYNSPLHF.

The chain recombines TRBV9 with TRBJ1-1; perhaps TRBD1 as D (5 bases). CDR1 and CDR2 from the germline V gene are SGDLS and YYNGEE. The V and J ends lost 3 bases and 0 bases respectively, with 15 bases between them. The CDR3 is 16 amino acids. CDR3 in amino acids: CASSAMGGTLNTEAFF. Written as DNA, the CDR3 is TGTGCCAGCAGCGCGATGGGCGGGACTTTGAACACTGAAGCTTTCTTT.

V is TRBV15 and J is TRBJ1-1, with D perhaps matching TRBD1 (5 bases). Trimming left V 1 base short and J 8 bases short, with 11 bases between. CDR1 is LNHNV and CDR2 is YYDKDF in the germline V gene (reference sequence). The CDR3 runs 13 residues. As DNA, the CDR3 is TGTGCCACCAGCAGAGTTCTTGGGGGGGAAGCTTTCTTT. Translated, it gives CATSRVLGGEAFF. Complete variable domain (other parts from reference TRBV15 and TRBJ1-1): DAMVIQNPRYQVTQFGKPVTLSCSQTLNHNVMYWYQQKSSQAPKLLFHYYDKDFNNEADTPDNFQSRRPNTSFCFLDIRSPGLGDTAMYLCATSRVLGGEAFFGQGTRLTVV.

The chain links TRBV2 to TRBJ1-4; D gene ambiguous. CDR1 and CDR2 from the germline V gene are SNHLY and FYNNEI. CDR3 length: 15 residues. The V gene lost 4 bases and the J gene lost 0 bases, with 9 bases spanning the gap. The CDR3 loop is CASSVHHPTNEKLFF. CDR3 coding DNA: TGTGCCAGCAGTGTCCATCATCCAACTAATGAAAAACTGTTTTTT.

The V call is TRBV6-1, the J call TRBJ2-7; D may be TRBD2 (6 bases). V was trimmed by 7 bases and J by 5 bases, leaving 18 bases between them. The CDR3 is 14 amino acids. Germline values: CDR1 MNHNS, CDR2 SASEGT. CDR3: CASKSLTSGDEQYF. The CDR3 coding sequence is TGTGCCAGCAAATCCCTCACCTCGGGAGACGAGCAGTACTTC.